These 22 T cell receptor beta chains originate from one sample sequenced in a study of OX40 agonist ivuxolimab in advanced cancers. TCRdb keeps only in-frame clones here, not all; method: immunoSEQ multiplex PCR. The table lists about 73,000 clones, about 81% of them singletons. Specimen: CD4+ or CD8+ T cells sorted from blood, collected in a trial of the OX40 agonist ivuxolimab. The receptors stem from an adult with an advanced solid tumor such as melanoma, head and neck, liver or kidney cancer.

V gene TRBV9 combines with J gene TRBJ2-7; D perhaps matches TRBD2 (5 bases). Trimming pared 4 bases from V and 6 bases from J, leaving 20 bases between. Germline CDR1 SGDLS, CDR2 YYNGEE. CDR3 length: 15 amino acids. DNA for the CDR3: TGTGCCAGCAGCCTCCGCAGCAGCCCCACTAGCGAGCAGTACTTC. This encodes CASSLRSSPTSEQYF.

This sequence joins TRBV12-5 and TRBJ1-4; D gene ambiguous. Trimming removed 1 base at V and 3 bases at J, with 6 bases between. This CDR3 spans 14 amino acids. Germline CDR1 and CDR2: LGHNT and FRNRAP. CDR3 in DNA: TGTGCTAGTGGTTTGGGACAATCTAATGAAAAACTGTTTTTT. Its translation is CASGLGQSNEKLFF.

Details on this clone: A read error may produce the germline difference seen at one junction end. This rearrangement joins TRBV12-5 to TRBJ2-1; perhaps TRBD2 as D (5 bases). The CDR3 length is 16 residues. From germline, CDR1 is LGHNT and CDR2 FRNRAP. CDR3 DNA sequence: TGTGCTAGTGGATTGGTACCCCCGGGATATGGGAATGAGCAGTTCTTC. Translation gives CASGLVPPGYGNEQFF. The variable domain in full, completed from reference TRBV12-5 and TRBJ2-1, reads DARVTQTPRHKVTEMGQEVTMRCQPILGHNTVFWYRQTMMQGLELLAYFRNRAPLDDSGMPKDRFSAEMPDATLATLKIQPSEPRDSAVYFCASGLVPPGYGNEQFFGPGTRLTVL.

Only a few counts were recorded for this clone. This rearrangement joins TRBV18 to TRBJ1-3; a possible D gene is TRBD1 (6 bases). Germline CDR1 and CDR2: KGHSH and LQKENI. Deletions cut 6 bases from V and 4 bases from J, with 16 bases between. This CDR3 contains 15 residues. The DNA of the CDR3 is TGTGCCAGCTCTCCCTCGAGGGGGGACGGAAACACCATATATTTT. It codes for CASSPSRGDGNTIYF.

This chain uses TRBV7-2 with TRBJ1-1; TRBD1 aligns across 11 bases. The CDR3 totals 16 residues. The V gene end was trimmed by 2 bases and the J gene end by 4 bases; junction bases not matched to a gene: 6. CDR1 SGHTA and CDR2 FQGNSA come from the germline V gene. CDR3 in DNA: TGTGCCAGCAGCTTACGGGGACAGGGGGGAGGCACTGAAGCTTTCTTT. Its protein product is CASSLRGQGGGTEAFF. The full variable domain, completed using reference TRBV7-2 and TRBJ1-1, is GAGVSQSPSNKVTEKGKDVELRCDPISGHTALYWYRQSLGQGLEFLIYFQGNSAPDKSGLPSDRFSAERTGGSVSTLTIQRTQQEDSAVYLCASSLRGQGGGTEAFFGQGTRLTVV.

Points on this clone: An end of the junction differs from the germline gene, which may be a read error. The chain couples TRBV7-2 to TRBJ2-7; D remains unclear. This CDR3 has 14 amino acids. In germline, CDR1 is SGHTA, CDR2 FQGNSA. The CDR3 DNA reads TGTGCCAGCAGCTTAGGGGGAAGCTCCCACGAGCAGTACTTC. The encoded protein is CASSLGGSSHEQYF.

V is TRBV6-4 and J is TRBJ1-3; D remains unclear. The CDR3 spans 16 residues. Trimming removed 6 bases at V and 3 bases at J, with 18 bases between. The germline gives CDR1 MRHNA, CDR2 SNTAGT. The CDR3 is CASRNSDSLFGNTIYF. As DNA, the CDR3 is TGTGCCAGCAGAAACAGCGATTCCCTCTTTGGAAACACCATATATTTT.

The chain employs TRBV19 and TRBJ2-2; no clear D. The V gene lost 6 bases and the J gene lost 3 bases, with 11 bases spanning the gap. Germline CDR1 and CDR2: LNHDA and SQIVND (reference sequence). The CDR3 loop spans 14 amino acids. The CDR3 DNA follows: TGTGCCAGTAGCCTAGGCGAGGACACCGGGGAGCTGTTTTTT. This gives the protein CASSLGEDTGELFF.

CDR3 in amino acids: CASSSPELTGSYEQYF. In DNA form, the CDR3 reads TGTGCCAGTAGTTCTCCCGAACTGACAGGGTCTTACGAGCAGTACTTC. The genes are TRBV19 and TRBJ2-7; 7 nucleotides match TRBD1. Germline loops: CDR1 LNHDA, CDR2 SQIVND (reference sequence). The CDR3 is made up of 16 amino acids. V dropped 5 bases and J dropped 4; count of bases not matched to a gene: 14.

The rearrangement links TRBV4-3 to TRBJ2-2; D unresolved. Trimming removed 0 bases from V and 7 bases from J, with 6 bases in between. This CDR3 comprises 13 residues. The germline CDR1 and CDR2 sequences are LGHNA and YSLEER. For the CDR3, the DNA is TGCGCCAGCAGCCAAGACTCAATCGGGGAGCTGTTTTTT. Protein: CASSQDSIGELFF.

The gene calls are TRBV10-3 and TRBJ2-7, with D possibly called TRBD1 or TRBD2 (5 bases each). Germline loops: CDR1 ENHRY, CDR2 SYGVKD. The CDR3 spans 12 residues. V lost 5 bases and J lost 3, with 8 bases in between. CDR3 DNA sequence: TGTGCCATCAGTCAGGGAGACTACGAGCAGTACTTC. Its translation: CAISQGDYEQYF.

The V gene is TRBV11-3, the J gene TRBJ2-7; D gene ambiguous. This CDR3 is built from 12 residues. Germline CDR1 reads SGHNT; CDR2 reads YENEEA. V dropped 5 bases and J dropped 5 bases, with 10 bases sitting between them. CDR3 protein: CASSPRSDEQYF. The CDR3 region has the DNA TGTGCCAGCAGCCCACGGAGCGACGAGCAGTACTTC.

This sequence joins TRBV5-4 and TRBJ2-1; D is unresolved. This CDR3 is 13 amino acids long. Germline assignment: CDR1 SGHNT and CDR2 YYREEE (reference sequence). V was clipped by 1 base and J by 4 bases, with 6 bases between them. This chain's CDR3 is CASSLKGYNEQFF. Here the CDR3 DNA reads TGTGCCAGCAGCTTGAAAGGTTACAATGAGCAGTTCTTC.

There are a few counts of this clone. The rearrangement uses TRBV4-3 and TRBJ1-6; D not resolved. This CDR3 has 14 residues. V gave up 4 bases and J gave up 7 bases, with 11 bases separating them. Germline lookup yields CDR1 LGHNA and CDR2 YSLEER. The DNA of the CDR3 is TGCGCCAGCAGCCTGGGGAGGGAGAATTCACCCCTCCACTTT. It specifies CASSLGRENSPLHF.

This rearrangement joins TRBV11-3 to TRBJ1-1; D ambiguous. The CDR3 contains 15 residues. The V end was cut by 4 bases, the J end by 0 bases, with 12 bases between. Germline V gives CDR1 SGHNT, CDR2 YENEEA. The CDR3 DNA is TGTGCCAGCAGCTCATCTAACGCCCTGAACACTGAAGCTTTCTTT. Protein product: CASSSSNALNTEAFF.

This chain connects TRBV29-1 to TRBJ1-2; unclear D gene. The CDR3 is made up of 12 amino acids. Germline V gene lookup returns CDR1 SQVTM and CDR2 ANQGSEA. Trimming stripped 4 bases from V and 2 bases from J, with 8 bases between. For the CDR3, the DNA is TGCAGCGTTGGAGAAGGGAACTATGGCTACACCTTC. Translation: CSVGEGNYGYTF.

J is TRBJ1-6 and V is TRBV19; no clear D gene. Trimming cost V 8 bases and J 0 bases, with 11 bases left between them. Germline CDR1 is LNHDA and CDR2 is SQIVND (reference sequence). The CDR3 sequence is 15 residues long. CDR3 nucleotides: TGTGCCAGTCACCCCGAGAGCTCCTATAATTCACCCCTCCACTTT. This codes for CASHPESSYNSPLHF.

This clone has a handful of counts. The gene calls are TRBV5-1 and TRBJ1-1; perhaps TRBD1 as D (5 bases). Germline CDR1 and CDR2: SGHRS and YFSETQ. The length of the CDR3 is 14 residues. V was pared by 4 bases and J by 2 bases, with 12 bases between. Here the CDR3 reads CASSMAGLNTEAFF. Written as DNA, the CDR3 is TGCGCCAGCAGCATGGCAGGGCTCAACACTGAAGCTTTCTTT.

The chain combines TRBV6-5 with TRBJ2-7; 11 bases line up with TRBD2. Trimming removed 5 bases from V and 3 bases from J; junction bases left unmatched: 3. The CDR3 contains 14 residues. From germline, CDR1 is MNHEY and CDR2 SVGAGI. Here the CDR3 DNA reads TGTGCCAGCAGTCCACTAGCGGGGGACTACGAGCAGTACTTC. It encodes CASSPLAGDYEQYF.

The gene calls are TRBV7-3 and TRBJ2-5; tentatively, D is TRBD2 (7 bases). Per germline, CDR1 SGHTA and CDR2 FQGTGA. V lost 2 bases and J 5 bases, leaving 9 bases between the germline ends. CDR3 length equals 13 residues. The CDR3 nucleotides read TGTGCCAGCAGCTTAGCGGGGGCGGAGACCCAGTACTTC. It is translated as CASSLAGAETQYF.

The chain links TRBV7-2 to TRBJ1-3; D gene unclear. V gave up 3 bases and J gave up 9 bases, with 9 bases separating them. CDR1 and CDR2 (germline): SGHTA, FQGNSA. The CDR3 is 12 residues long. The CDR3 nucleotides are TGTGCCAGCAGCTTTAAGGCGGGCACCATATATTTT. Residues: CASSFKAGTIYF.

CDR3 bases: TGTGCCAGCAGCTTACGACAGATATTGAACACTGAAGCTTTCTTT. It translates to CASSLRQILNTEAFF. V and J are TRBV5-6 and TRBJ1-1, with D possibly matching TRBD1 (5 bases). This CDR3 region has 15 residues. Germline CDR1 SGHDT, CDR2 YYEEEE. Trimming shortened V by 2 bases and J by 0 bases, and 11 bases separated the two germline ends.